These 5 T cell receptor beta chains share one sample of origin, sequenced in a study of blood T cell repertoires in COVID-19. Assay: immunoSEQ multiplex PCR; the TCRdb copy retains only in-frame clones and omits some. The sample contains fewer than 200,000 clones, about 87% of which appear only once. The source material was peripheral blood. The receptor source for this set is a woman younger than 30 who had recovered from COVID-19.

The J gene is TRBJ2-3, the V gene TRBV4-2; D may be TRBD2 (6 bases). The CDR3 loop spans 17 amino acids. Germline CDR1 and CDR2: LGHNA and YNFKEQ. Between the trimmed V and J ends, which lost 2 bases and 1 base, there was a span of 16 bases. CDR3 loop: CASSQRRGRTRTDTQYF. For the CDR3, the DNA is TGTGCCAGCAGCCAACGGCGGGGAAGGACCCGCACAGATACGCAGTATTTT.

The chain recombines TRBV11-2 with TRBJ2-7; 9 nucleotides line up with TRBD1. Germline loops: CDR1 SGHAT, CDR2 FQNNGV. The CDR3 is 17 amino acids. With 1 base clipped from V and 2 bases from J, the junction kept 9 bases outside the gene matches. The CDR3 sequence is CASSLVAGTGRPYEQYF. CDR3 coding DNA: TGTGCCAGCAGCTTAGTCGCGGGGACAGGGAGACCCTACGAGCAGTACTTC.

The rearrangement joins TRBV7-2 to TRBJ2-5; D call uncertain. The germline V gene has CDR1 SGHTA and CDR2 FQGNSA. V lost 1 base, J lost 2 bases, and 11 bases lay in between. This CDR3 has 15 residues. This CDR3 reads CASSLGVRKQETQYF. The CDR3 DNA reads TGTGCCAGCAGCTTAGGTGTCAGAAAGCAAGAGACCCAGTACTTC.

In this sample, this clone turned up once. V and J are TRBV2 and TRBJ1-3; D gene unclear. The germline gives CDR1 SNHLY, CDR2 FYNNEI. There are 14 residues in the CDR3. Trimming took off 6 bases at V and 0 bases at J, with 9 bases between the two ends. This CDR3 is CASRQSYSGNTIYF. The CDR3 DNA follows: TGTGCCAGCAGACAGTCCTACTCTGGAAACACCATATATTTT.

The rearrangement joins TRBV6-4 to TRBJ1-2, with D perhaps TRBD1 (6 bases). CDR3 length: 14 amino acids. V was clipped by 3 bases and J by 4 bases, with 12 bases between them. In germline, CDR1 is MRHNA, CDR2 SNTAGT. The CDR3 DNA sequence: TGTGCCAGCAGTGAATCCGGGACAACCTATGGCTACACCTTC. Translating gives CASSESGTTYGYTF.